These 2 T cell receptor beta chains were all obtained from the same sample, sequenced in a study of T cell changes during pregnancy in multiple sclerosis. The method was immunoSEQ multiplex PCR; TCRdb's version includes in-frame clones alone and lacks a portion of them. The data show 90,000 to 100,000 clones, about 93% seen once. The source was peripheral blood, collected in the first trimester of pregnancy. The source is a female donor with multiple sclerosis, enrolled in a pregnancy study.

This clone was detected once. CDR3 in amino acids: CASSEQGNYGYTF. In nucleotides, the CDR3 is TGTGCCAGCAGTGAGCAGGGAAACTATGGCTACACCTTC. The V gene is TRBV2, the J gene TRBJ1-2; perhaps TRBD1 as D (5 bases). V was trimmed by 3 bases and J by 2 bases, leaving 7 bases between them. Germline-derived CDR1 and CDR2 are SNHLY and FYNNEI. This CDR3 is 13 amino acids long.

CDR3 sequence (DNA): TGTGCCAGCAGCGACTCCCAGGGGTGGTACTACGAGCAGTACTTC. Residues: CASSDSQGWYYEQYF. The chain uses TRBV7-9 and TRBJ2-7; a weak D match, TRBD1 (6 bases). The germline CDR1 and CDR2 sequences are SEHNR and FQNEAQ (reference sequence). The CDR3 consists of 15 residues. The germline V and J ends were trimmed by 5 bases and 3 bases, with 17 bases remaining between them.